Listed below are T cell receptor beta chains from one sample, sequenced in a study of response to subunit inactivated influenza vaccine. One entry per CDR3 protein, called by TCRdb with MiXCR from the RT-PCR reads. The table has hundreds of thousands of distinct CDR3 sequences, 14% seen once. The sample consisted of PBMCs from blood, taken around 14 days before vaccination. The receptor set was obtained from a man aged 50 to 60 who received an inactivated influenza vaccine. CDR3s include the opening cysteine and the closing phenylalanine or tryptophan. Each record gives: clone size, D gene, V gene, J gene, CDR3 protein, CDR3 DNA. D genes are given only for firm matches. Clone size appears in some rows only: once, few, many, or a class for an expanded clone.

clone size: .; D gene: .; V gene: TRBV11-2; J gene: TRBJ2-1; CDR3 protein: CASSFPQVNEQFF; CDR3 DNA: TGTGCCAGCAGCTTTCCCCAGGTCAATGAGCAGTTCTTC
clone size: .; D gene: .; V gene: TRBV11-2; J gene: TRBJ1-2; CDR3 protein: CASSSERGPYTF; CDR3 DNA: TGTGCCAGCAGCTCGGAACGAGGGCCCTACACCTTC
clone size: .; D gene: TRBD2; V gene: TRBV9; J gene: TRBJ2-5; CDR3 protein: CASSPRLAGVEETQYF; CDR3 DNA: TGTGCCAGCAGCCCAAGACTAGCGGGAGTAGAAGAGACCCAGTACTTC
clone size: .; D gene: .; V gene: TRBV10-3; J gene: TRBJ2-5; CDR3 protein: CAISEGVGETQYF; CDR3 DNA: TGTGCCATCAGTGAGGGGGTCGGGGAGACCCAGTACTTC
clone size: .; D gene: .; V gene: TRBV4-1; J gene: TRBJ2-2; CDR3 protein: CASSGDVTGELFF; CDR3 DNA: TGCGCCAGCAGCGGGGACGTAACCGGGGAGCTGTTTTTT
clone size: .; D gene: .; V gene: TRBV9; J gene: TRBJ2-7; CDR3 protein: CASSGQYGGPIEQYF; CDR3 DNA: TGTGCCAGCAGCGGTCAATATGGGGGGCCGATCGAGCAGTACTTC
clone size: few; D gene: TRBD2; V gene: TRBV11-2; J gene: TRBJ2-5; CDR3 protein: CASSARLAGDQETQYF; CDR3 DNA: TGTGCCAGCAGCGCCCGACTAGCGGGAGACCAAGAGACCCAGTACTTC
clone size: many; D gene: TRBD1; V gene: TRBV10-3; J gene: TRBJ2-3; CDR3 protein: CAISGSQGDSFTDTQYF; CDR3 DNA: TGTGCCATCAGTGGGTCCCAAGGGGACAGCTTCACAGATACGCAGTATTTT
clone size: .; D gene: TRBD1; V gene: TRBV12-3/TRBV12-4; J gene: TRBJ1-5; CDR3 protein: CASSLPGGRQPQHF; CDR3 DNA: TGTGCCAGCAGTTTACCAGGGGGCAGGCAGCCCCAGCATTTT
clone size: .; D gene: TRBD2; V gene: TRBV9; J gene: TRBJ2-3; CDR3 protein: CASSVIAGATDTQYF; CDR3 DNA: TGTGCCAGCAGCGTGATAGCGGGGGCCACAGATACGCAGTATTTT
clone size: .; D gene: .; V gene: TRBV27; J gene: TRBJ2-1; CDR3 protein: CASRRDSLAGEQFF; CDR3 DNA: TGTGCCAGCCGCCGGGACTCCCTGGCAGGTGAGCAGTTCTTC
clone size: once; D gene: .; V gene: TRBV6-2/TRBV6-3; J gene: TRBJ1-2; CDR3 protein: CASSHRGANYGYTF; CDR3 DNA: TGTGCCAGCAGCCATCGAGGGGCTAACTATGGCTACACCTTC
clone size: few; D gene: TRBD1; V gene: TRBV7-2; J gene: TRBJ2-7; CDR3 protein: CASSLWGQASYEQYF; CDR3 DNA: TGTGCCAGCAGCTTATGGGGACAGGCATCCTACGAGCAGTACTTC
clone size: .; D gene: TRBD2; V gene: TRBV3-1; J gene: TRBJ2-5; CDR3 protein: CASSQARELLAETQYF; CDR3 DNA: TGTGCCAGCAGCCAAGCCCGGGAGTTACTAGCGGAGACCCAGTACTTC
clone size: few; D gene: .; V gene: TRBV7-9; J gene: TRBJ2-2; CDR3 protein: CASSHRESNTGELFF; CDR3 DNA: TGTGCCAGCAGCCACAGGGAATCGAACACCGGGGAGCTGTTTTTT
clone size: .; D gene: .; V gene: TRBV4-2; J gene: TRBJ2-5; CDR3 protein: CASSQEARGRETQYF; CDR3 DNA: TGTGCCAGCAGCCAAGAGGCGCGGGGTAGGGAGACCCAGTACTTC
clone size: .; D gene: .; V gene: TRBV5-1; J gene: TRBJ2-1; CDR3 protein: CASSETRSGPLYNEQFF; CDR3 DNA: TGCGCCAGCAGCGAAACTAGGTCGGGACCGTTATACAATGAGCAGTTCTTC
clone size: few; D gene: TRBD2; V gene: TRBV11-2; J gene: TRBJ2-2; CDR3 protein: CASSYIAGRPGELFF; CDR3 DNA: TGTGCCAGCTCATACATAGCGGGGCGTCCCGGGGAGCTGTTTTTT
clone size: .; D gene: TRBD2; V gene: TRBV19; J gene: TRBJ2-5; CDR3 protein: CASSITSGGETQYF; CDR3 DNA: TGTGCCAGTAGTATTACCAGCGGGGGAGAGACCCAGTACTTC
clone size: few; D gene: TRBD2; V gene: TRBV6-5; J gene: TRBJ2-3; CDR3 protein: CASSYSLAVGEDTQYF; CDR3 DNA: TGTGCCAGCAGTTATAGCCTAGCGGTTGGCGAAGATACGCAGTATTTT
clone size: .; D gene: TRBD2; V gene: TRBV25-1; J gene: TRBJ2-5; CDR3 protein: CASSDFAGGPYQETQYF; CDR3 DNA: TGTGCCAGCAGTGATTTTGCGGGGGGGCCCTACCAAGAGACCCAGTACTTC
clone size: .; D gene: TRBD1; V gene: TRBV12-3/TRBV12-4; J gene: TRBJ2-7; CDR3 protein: CASSPGTVLIYEQYF; CDR3 DNA: TGTGCCAGCAGCCCCGGGACAGTCCTAATCTACGAGCAGTACTTC
clone size: .; D gene: TRBD2; V gene: TRBV30; J gene: TRBJ2-1; CDR3 protein: CAWGARGGKQFF; CDR3 DNA: TGTGCCTGGGGTGCTCGGGGGGGAAAGCAGTTCTTC
clone size: many; D gene: .; V gene: TRBV7-3; J gene: TRBJ2-3; CDR3 protein: CASSSGPGEMDTQYF; CDR3 DNA: TGTGCCAGCAGTTCTGGACCGGGGGAGATGGATACGCAGTATTTT
clone size: few; D gene: .; V gene: TRBV12-3/TRBV12-4; J gene: TRBJ1-4; CDR3 protein: CASRIDSNFEKLFF; CDR3 DNA: TGTGCCAGCCGCATAGACAGCAATTTTGAAAAACTGTTTTTT
clone size: .; D gene: .; V gene: TRBV13; J gene: TRBJ2-1; CDR3 protein: CAIPRAGSNNEQFF; CDR3 DNA: TGTGCCATTCCAAGGGCAGGGTCTAACAATGAGCAGTTCTTC
clone size: few; D gene: .; V gene: TRBV20-1; J gene: TRBJ2-3; CDR3 protein: CSGSVRVWTDTQYF; CDR3 DNA: TGCAGCGGGAGTGTGCGGGTTTGGACAGATACGCAGTATTTT
clone size: .; D gene: .; V gene: TRBV5-1; J gene: TRBJ1-5; CDR3 protein: CASSFDGRGGQPQHF; CDR3 DNA: TGCGCCAGCAGCTTCGATGGCAGGGGAGGTCAGCCCCAGCATTTT
clone size: few; D gene: .; V gene: TRBV6-2/TRBV6-3; J gene: TRBJ1-5; CDR3 protein: CASSYTERSWPQHF; CDR3 DNA: TGTGCCAGCAGTTACACCGAACGGAGTTGGCCCCAGCATTTT
clone size: few; D gene: .; V gene: TRBV9; J gene: TRBJ1-5; CDR3 protein: CASSVEGRSDQPQHF; CDR3 DNA: TGTGCCAGCAGCGTAGAAGGCAGATCGGATCAGCCCCAGCATTTT
clone size: few; D gene: .; V gene: TRBV12-3/TRBV12-4; J gene: TRBJ1-2; CDR3 protein: CASSLNLGLYGYTF; CDR3 DNA: TGTGCCAGCAGTTTGAATCTCGGCCTCTATGGCTACACCTTC
clone size: many; D gene: .; V gene: TRBV27; J gene: TRBJ1-1; CDR3 protein: CASSPGTVVNTEAFF; CDR3 DNA: TGTGCCAGCAGTCCCGGGACCGTGGTGAACACTGAAGCTTTCTTT
clone size: .; D gene: TRBD1; V gene: TRBV6-5; J gene: TRBJ2-3; CDR3 protein: CASSSPGGPSDTQYF; CDR3 DNA: TGTGCCAGCAGTTCCCCAGGGGGCCCCTCAGATACGCAGTATTTT
clone size: few; D gene: .; V gene: TRBV6-1; J gene: TRBJ2-7; CDR3 protein: CASSEYLVPSYEQYF; CDR3 DNA: TGTGCCAGCAGTGAATATCTAGTTCCCTCCTACGAGCAGTACTTC
clone size: .; D gene: TRBD2; V gene: TRBV6-2/TRBV6-3; J gene: TRBJ2-2; CDR3 protein: CASSYSGLAGYTGELFF; CDR3 DNA: TGTGCCAGCAGTTACTCGGGACTAGCGGGGTACACCGGGGAGCTGTTTTTT
clone size: few; D gene: .; V gene: TRBV4-3; J gene: TRBJ2-1; CDR3 protein: CASSHILTHTHNEQFF; CDR3 DNA: TGCGCCAGCAGCCATATTCTAACTCACACCCACAATGAGCAGTTCTTC
clone size: few; D gene: .; V gene: TRBV5-1; J gene: TRBJ1-4; CDR3 protein: CASSLTVSEKLFF; CDR3 DNA: TGCGCCAGCAGCTTGACGGTTTCTGAAAAACTGTTTTTT
clone size: few; D gene: .; V gene: TRBV7-6; J gene: TRBJ2-1; CDR3 protein: CASSARGETGFLVVNEQFF; CDR3 DNA: TGTGCCAGCAGCGCTCGGGGGGAGACAGGGTTTTTGGTGGTCAATGAGCAGTTCTTC
clone size: .; D gene: TRBD1; V gene: TRBV12-3/TRBV12-4; J gene: TRBJ1-2; CDR3 protein: CASSEQGHYGYTF; CDR3 DNA: TGTGCCAGCAGTGAACAGGGGCACTATGGCTACACCTTC
clone size: .; D gene: .; V gene: TRBV20-1; J gene: TRBJ2-3; CDR3 protein: CSASPRPDTQYF; CDR3 DNA: TGCAGTGCCTCCCCGCGGCCAGATACGCAGTATTTT
clone size: few; D gene: .; V gene: TRBV28; J gene: TRBJ2-3; CDR3 protein: CASTRAWTADTQYF; CDR3 DNA: TGTGCCAGCACCCGCGCCTGGACCGCAGATACGCAGTATTTT
clone size: .; D gene: .; V gene: TRBV7-2; J gene: TRBJ2-5; CDR3 protein: CASRPWQGMGETQYF; CDR3 DNA: TGTGCCAGTCGACCGTGGCAGGGGATGGGAGAGACCCAGTACTTC
clone size: .; D gene: .; V gene: TRBV6-2/TRBV6-3; J gene: TRBJ1-2; CDR3 protein: CASSYPNRPYSGHTF; CDR3 DNA: TGTGCCAGCAGTTACCCCAACAGGCCCTATTCCGGCCACACCTTC
clone size: many; D gene: .; V gene: TRBV29-1; J gene: TRBJ1-5; CDR3 protein: CSVAAGDSNQPQHF; CDR3 DNA: TGCAGCGTTGCGGCAGGGGATAGCAATCAGCCCCAGCATTTT
clone size: many; D gene: TRBD1; V gene: TRBV12-3/TRBV12-4; J gene: TRBJ1-2; CDR3 protein: CASSYRGSYGYTF; CDR3 DNA: TGTGCCAGCAGTTACAGGGGTTCCTATGGCTACACCTTC
clone size: .; D gene: TRBD1; V gene: TRBV20-1; J gene: TRBJ2-7; CDR3 protein: CSARGGGTGSSYEQYF; CDR3 DNA: TGCAGTGCTAGAGGAGGAGGGACAGGGAGCTCCTACGAGCAGTACTTC
clone size: .; D gene: TRBD1; V gene: TRBV7-9; J gene: TRBJ2-3; CDR3 protein: CASSFRDRVITDTQYF; CDR3 DNA: TGTGCCAGCAGCTTCCGGGACAGGGTTATTACAGATACGCAGTATTTT
clone size: once; D gene: TRBD1; V gene: TRBV10-3; J gene: TRBJ2-1; CDR3 protein: CAISEGRDRGSNEQLF; CDR3 DNA: TGTGCCATCAGTGAGGGTCGGGACAGGGGAAGCAATGAGCAGCTCTTC
clone size: .; D gene: .; V gene: TRBV4-3; J gene: TRBJ2-3; CDR3 protein: CASSHPPVKNLATDTQYF; CDR3 DNA: TGCGCCAGCAGCCACCCTCCCGTCAAAAACCTGGCGACAGATACGCAGTATTTT
clone size: .; D gene: .; V gene: TRBV27; J gene: TRBJ2-4; CDR3 protein: CASSLSNGLAKNIQYF; CDR3 DNA: TGTGCCAGCAGTTTATCGAACGGACTAGCCAAAAACATTCAGTACTTC
clone size: few; D gene: .; V gene: TRBV7-9; J gene: TRBJ2-1; CDR3 protein: CASSLAQNEQFF; CDR3 DNA: TGTGCCAGCAGCTTAGCCCAGAATGAGCAGTTCTTC
clone size: .; D gene: TRBD1; V gene: TRBV4-2; J gene: TRBJ2-3; CDR3 protein: CASSQPGQGPDTQYF; CDR3 DNA: TGTGCCAGCAGCCAACCGGGACAGGGCCCAGATACGCAGTATTTT
clone size: .; D gene: .; V gene: TRBV27; J gene: TRBJ1-2; CDR3 protein: CASSFNRDYGYTF; CDR3 DNA: TGTGCCAGCAGTTTTAACAGAGACTATGGCTACACCTTC
clone size: .; D gene: .; V gene: TRBV20-1; J gene: TRBJ1-5; CDR3 protein: CCARDFGKGRSNQPQHF; CDR3 DNA: TGCTGTGCTAGAGATTTCGGGAAGGGAAGGAGCAATCAGCCCCAGCATTTT
clone size: .; D gene: .; V gene: TRBV4-3; J gene: TRBJ2-1; CDR3 protein: CASSQFGTAYNEQFF; CDR3 DNA: TGCGCCAGCAGCCAATTCGGGACGGCCTACAATGAGCAGTTCTTC